This TCR beta chain is drawn from a study of blood T cell repertoires in COVID-19. Study-wide context: From the United States, Italy and Spain came samples of acute and convalescent COVID-19. The cDNA or gDNA used as material had been derived from T cells, B-cell-depleted T cells, or PBMCs.

CDR1 is SNHLY, CDR2 FYNNEI, per germline. This CDR3 spans 16 amino acids. Germline trimming cut 5 bases from V and 8 bases from J; bases unmatched to any gene: 14. Per the original data handling: Estimation of nucleated cell counts was performed using reference gene primer amplification. Assay used: immunoSEQ multiplex PCR; TCRdb lists only in-frame clones, some missing. That table supplies the V and J calls and clone size; D and trimming were determined from the DNA. The sample has just over 650,000 clones; more than 80% are singletons. The rearrangement joins TRBV2 to TRBJ1-4, with 7 bases that match TRBD1. The receptor was derived from a woman between 18 and 30 years old with acute or convalescent COVID-19. The sequenced material came from peripheral blood. CDR3 residues: CASSRQGQVRGEKLFF. The DNA for the CDR3 is TGTGCCAGCAGTCGACAGGGACAAGTCAGGGGGGAAAAACTGTTTTTT.